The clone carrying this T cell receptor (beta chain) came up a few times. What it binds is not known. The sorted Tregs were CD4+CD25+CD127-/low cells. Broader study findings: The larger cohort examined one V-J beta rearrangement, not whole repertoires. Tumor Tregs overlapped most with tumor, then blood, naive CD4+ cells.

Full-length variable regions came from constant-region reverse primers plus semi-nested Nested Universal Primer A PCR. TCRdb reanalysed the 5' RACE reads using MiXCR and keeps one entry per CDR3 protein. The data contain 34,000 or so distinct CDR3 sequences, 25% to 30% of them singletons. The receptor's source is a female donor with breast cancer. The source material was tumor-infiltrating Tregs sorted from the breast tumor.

CDR3 in DNA: TGTGCCAGCAGCCGGGGACAGCACTACGAGCAGTACTTC. Translation gives CASSRGQHYEQYF. This sequence joins TRBV7-9 and TRBJ2-7; 7 bases fit TRBD1. The CDR3 is 13 amino acids. The germline V gene has CDR1 SEHNR and CDR2 FQNEAQ (reference sequence). V trimming: 5 bases; J trimming: 3 bases; junction bases outside the gene matches: 4.